The 13 T cell receptor beta chains presented below share a single source sample, sequenced in a study of TIL therapy for anti-PD-1-resistant metastatic lung cancer (dated by TCRdb to the early 2020s). In the paper's terms, the time point label means: pre-treatment sample, taken before nivolumab and TIL therapy. Using bias-controlled multiplex PCR with the immunoSEQ v3 hsTCRB kit, the TCR beta CDR3 regions were amplified from genomic DNA. Imported from immuneACCESS, the table was reduced by TCRdb to in-frame sequences with V and J called. These copies leave out some clones; in studies compared against another copy, an unresolved V gene accounts for under half, and the cause of the remainder is not known. The sample data list approximately 60,000 clones, and 73% of these were observed just once. About 2% of the sample lies in the top ten. Material: blood, obtained at baseline. These receptors originate from a person between 25 and 79 years old with non-small cell lung cancer.

Only a few counts were recorded for this clone. The V gene is TRBV2, the J gene TRBJ2-5; the D is unclear. This CDR3 spans 12 amino acids. The V gene's germline CDR1 is SNHLY and CDR2 FYNNEI. The germline V and J ends were trimmed by 10 bases and 4 bases, with 13 bases remaining between them. The CDR3 nucleotides read TGTGCCAACGGATTAGGCCGAGAGACCCAGTACTTC. Protein product: CANGLGRETQYF.

V usage is TRBV6-1 and J usage is TRBJ1-3, with a possible D match to TRBD1 (5 bases). The CDR3 covers 14 residues. CDR1 is MNHNS and CDR2 is SASEGT in the germline V gene. V was pared by 4 bases and J by 8 bases, with 15 bases between. The CDR3, as DNA: TGTGCCAGCAGTGTTTATTCGACAGAAGACACCATATATTTT. Translating it yields CASSVYSTEDTIYF.

This rearrangement joins TRBV6-1 to TRBJ1-1; 8 bases are shared with TRBD1. Losses at the gene ends were 5 bases for V and 3 bases for J; bases not matched to a gene: 5. Germline lookup yields CDR1 MNHNS and CDR2 SASEGT. This CDR3 has 14 residues. Written as DNA, the CDR3 is TGTGCCAGCAGTAAGACAGGGGAATACACTGAAGCTTTCTTT. Translation: CASSKTGEYTEAFF.

This chain connects TRBV19 to TRBJ1-1; maybe TRBD1 (5 bases). The CDR3 extends over 16 amino acids. Germline values: CDR1 LNHDA, CDR2 SQIVND (reference sequence). Trimming removed 1 base from V and 0 bases from J, with 12 bases in between. CDR3 in amino acids: CASSIVGAGLNTEAFF. In DNA form, the CDR3 reads TGTGCCAGTAGTATAGTTGGGGCAGGTTTGAACACTGAAGCTTTCTTT.

In this sample, this clone turned up many times. V and J are TRBV9 and TRBJ1-1, with TRBD1 matching 8 bases. The CDR3 loop spans 12 amino acids. After removal of 4 bases from V and 9 bases from J, the junction contained 5 bases not matched to a gene. Germline V gene sequence: CDR1 SGDLS, CDR2 YYNGEE. The CDR3 DNA reads as TGTGCCAGCAGCAGGACAGGGTCTAAAGCTTTCTTT. It encodes CASSRTGSKAFF.

The chain links TRBV9 to TRBJ2-2; D is undetermined. The germline gives CDR1 SGDLS, CDR2 YYNGEE. Between the trimmed V and J ends, which lost 2 bases and 5 bases, there was a span of 7 bases. This CDR3 has 13 residues. CDR3 nucleotide sequence: TGTGCCAGCAGCGTCGACCTTACCGGGGAGCTGTTTTTT. Residues: CASSVDLTGELFF.

This chain joins TRBV7-9 and TRBJ2-7; 11 bases line up with TRBD1. CDR3 size: 14 residues. Germline CDR1 and CDR2: SEHNR and FQNEAQ (reference sequence). The junction had 6 bases not matched to a gene; V was cut back by 5 bases and J by 6 bases. The CDR3 region has the DNA TGTGCCAGCAGCGCCCGGACAGGGGGCTTCGAGCAGTACTTC. Its protein product is CASSARTGGFEQYF.

This clone has a handful of counts. V usage is TRBV28 and J usage is TRBJ2-7; unclear D gene. Germline CDR1 and CDR2: MDHEN and SYDVKM. The CDR3 sequence is 11 residues long. V lost 9 bases to trimming and J lost 8 bases, with 14 bases between them. The CDR3 loop is CASTYKLKQYF. For the CDR3, the DNA is TGTGCCAGTACCTACAAGCTCAAGCAGTACTTC.

This rearrangement joins TRBV19 to TRBJ2-3; the match to TRBD2 covers 7 bases. This CDR3 spans 15 amino acids. The germline V gene has CDR1 LNHDA and CDR2 SQIVND (reference sequence). V lost 4 bases, J lost 3 bases, and 7 bases stayed unmatched. The DNA of the CDR3 is TGTGCCAGTAGTAGACCGGGACTAAGGACAGATACGCAGTATTTT. Translated: CASSRPGLRTDTQYF.

This clone was seen more than once but under ten times. V gene TRBV2 combines with J gene TRBJ2-2; weak D call: TRBD1 (5 bases). CDR1 is SNHLY, CDR2 FYNNEI, per germline. This CDR3 spans 14 amino acids. Deletions cut 4 bases from V and 2 bases from J, with 8 bases between. The CDR3, as DNA: TGTGCCAGCAGTGTGACAGATAACACCGGGGAGCTGTTTTTT. Translation: CASSVTDNTGELFF.

This clone was detected once. This rearrangement joins TRBV14 to TRBJ1-4, with a possible D match to TRBD1 (5 bases). Trimming removed 4 bases at V and 7 bases at J, with 16 bases between. The germline CDR1 and CDR2 sequences are SGHDN and FVKESK. The CDR3 runs 15 residues. The CDR3 DNA sequence: TGTGCCAGCAGCCGGCGGGGGATTAAAGGTGAAAAACTGTTTTTT. This encodes CASSRRGIKGEKLFF.

The rearrangement uses TRBV5-1 and TRBJ2-3; 8 positions agree with TRBD2. V lost 4 bases to trimming and J lost 2 bases; unmatched junction nucleotides: 3. Per the germline V gene, CDR1 is SGHRS and CDR2 is YFSETQ. This CDR3 has 14 residues. The CDR3 loop reads CASSAGGATDTQYF. The CDR3 nucleotides are TGCGCCAGCAGCGCGGGGGGCGCCACAGATACGCAGTATTTT.

The CDR3 spells CAWSVQGADEQYF. In DNA form, the CDR3 reads TGTGCCTGGAGTGTACAAGGGGCGGACGAGCAGTACTTC. This rearrangement joins TRBV30 to TRBJ2-7, with D tentatively TRBD1 (5 bases). Deletions cut 0 bases from V and 5 bases from J, with 11 bases between. The germline V gene has CDR1 GTSNPN and CDR2 SVGIG (reference sequence). CDR3 length: 13 amino acids. Together with reference TRBV30 and TRBJ2-7, the CDR3 gives the full variable domain: SQTIHQWPATLVQPVGSPLSLECTVEGTSNPNLYWYRQAAGRGLQLLFYSVGIGQISSEVPQNLSASRPQDRQFILSSKKLLLSDSGFYLCAWSVQGADEQYFGPGTRLTVT.